This TCR beta chain was captured in a study of metastatic and nonmetastatic thyroid tumors (TCRdb year 2020). In terms of the full investigation: The researchers compared repertoires between peripheral blood samples and tumor or nodule tissue samples from patients with malignant or benign thyroid disease.

Before undergoing thyroid surgery, none of the patients had been given any kind of treatment. Using T-cell receptor beta sequencing, the study looked back at clinical samples from patients collected from 2012 to 2018. Library method: PCR. For sequencing, an Illumina HiSeq 4000 was employed. The TCR beta-chain CDR3 region of each patient was profiled by high-throughput sequencing. The authors' analysis ran thus. CDR3 differences across clinicopathological groups were used to build a classifier for discriminating distant-metastatic papillary thyroid cancer patients. To measure repertoire diversity the researchers used the Shannon index, while the Morisita-Horn index served to gauge how similar the tumor and blood repertoires were. TCRdb ran its own pipeline on the public reads, namely fastp trimming at Q25 and MiXCR clone calling, and kept in-frame beta chains. These V and J calls are TCRdb output, not the study's own analysis. The sample records 35,000 to 40,000 clones, less than 25% of which are singletons. Roughly a sixth of the sample belongs to the ten largest clones.

At least ten counts were recorded for this clone. Which antigen it targets is not known. Qualities for individual bases were not recorded, and no much larger clone is one base off. The research as a whole found: In both blood and tumor samples, TCR beta diversity was reported to be significantly higher in malignant tumors than in benign nodules.

Between the V and J ends, shortened by 1 base and 4 bases respectively, the junction contains 9 bases. The CDR3 holds 14 amino acids from the cysteine to the phenylalanine. Only CDR3 DNA is held: 42 bases, read in frame from base 1. Here the chain combines TRBV12-3 or TRBV12-4 and TRBJ2-3; the best D guess is TRBD1, with 6 bases matching. The sample comprised blood. This clonotype originated in a female donor with papillary thyroid cancer or a benign thyroid nodule (not recorded which). Some clones in this sample may be carry-over from other donors' samples. The CDR3 has the sequence CASSLGQVADTQYF. Read as DNA, the sequence is TGTGCCAGCAGTTTAGGACAGGTAGCAGATACGCAGTATTTT.